This T cell receptor beta chain was profiled in a study of blood T cell repertoires in COVID-19. Germline V gene data show CDR1 as SGHDT and CDR2 as YYEEEE. J lost 1 base, V lost 4 bases, and 5 bases had no gene match. This CDR3 region has 16 residues. This clone has just a few counts. Repertoires were generated with immunoSEQ multiplex PCR, while TCRdb's copy carries only in-frame clones and drops some. Of about 98,000 clones in the sample, 82% were seen once. This sequence joins TRBV5-6 and TRBJ2-3; 11 positions match TRBD2. Sequencing was done on a sample of peripheral blood. The receptor's source is a man aged 65-85 years with active or convalescent COVID-19. Here the CDR3 reads CASSELAGEGTDTQYF. In DNA, the CDR3 is TGTGCCAGCAGCGAACTAGCGGGGGAAGGCACAGATACGCAGTATTTT.